These 22 T cell receptor beta chains were all obtained from the same sample, sequenced in a study of shared clonotypes between healthy human individuals. Positively selected for CCR7, the CD45RO-negative cells used as naive CD8 cells excluded terminally differentiated effector memory CD45RA+ cells. Some clones are missing from TCRdb's copy, which holds only in-frame ones; the method was immunoSEQ multiplex PCR. The table records about 2.1 million clones, around 93% of them present only once. The sequenced material came from naive CD8+ T cells from PBMCs. All receptors derive from a man aged 18 to 35 in good health. Some clones in this sample may be carry-over from other donors' samples.

The chain couples TRBV7-9 to TRBJ2-5; TRBD1 matches 7 bases. With V trimmed by 4 bases and J by 1 base, 0 bases remained unmatched. This CDR3 is 13 amino acids long. In germline, CDR1 is SEHNR, CDR2 FQNEAQ (reference sequence). Written as DNA, the CDR3 is TGTGCCAGCAGCTGGGACAGCCAAGAGACCCAGTACTTC. Its translation: CASSWDSQETQYF.

CDR3 in DNA: TGTGCCAGCAGTTGGACTAGCGGGACCCCAGATACGCAGTATTTT. Translated, it gives CASSWTSGTPDTQYF. V is TRBV27 and J is TRBJ2-3; 12 bases align to TRBD2. Germline CDR1 and CDR2: MNHEY and SMNVEV (reference sequence). This CDR3 contains 15 residues. V lost 4 bases to trimming and J lost 4 bases; unmatched junction nucleotides: 3.

The chain is built from TRBV19 and TRBJ1-5; D is uncertain. Germline V gene lookup returns CDR1 LNHDA and CDR2 SQIVND (reference sequence). This CDR3 region has 19 residues. Trimming took off 2 bases at V and 0 bases at J, with 20 bases between the two ends. This chain's CDR3 is CASSITSSGRTYSNQPQHF. The CDR3, as DNA: TGTGCCAGTAGTATAACTAGTTCGGGTAGGACTTATAGCAATCAGCCCCAGCATTTT.

The genes are TRBV19 and TRBJ1-4; D is unresolved. The length of the CDR3 is 13 residues. Germline CDR1 LNHDA, CDR2 SQIVND (reference sequence). Deletions cut 3 bases from V and 8 bases from J, with 10 bases between. DNA for the CDR3: TGTGCCAGTAGTATGGTTGACGGGGAAAAACTGTTTTTT. Protein product: CASSMVDGEKLFF.

The V gene is TRBV28, the J gene TRBJ2-3; 11 positions match TRBD2. Germline V gene sequence: CDR1 MDHEN, CDR2 SYDVKM. Losses at the gene ends were 3 bases for V and 6 bases for J; bases not matched to a gene: 8. This CDR3 spans 16 amino acids. CDR3 sequence (DNA): TGTGCCAGCAGTTTTCGGGCTAGCGGGAGGTCTGATACGCAGTATTTT. Translation gives CASSFRASGRSDTQYF.

This rearrangement joins TRBV7-2 to TRBJ2-3; 11 bases match TRBD2. This CDR3 contains 15 residues. The V gene end was trimmed by 6 bases and the J gene end by 3 bases; junction bases not matched to a gene: 5. CDR1 SGHTA and CDR2 FQGNSA come from the germline V gene. In DNA form, the CDR3 reads TGTGCCAGCAGTTTTAGCGGGAGGGGAACAGATACGCAGTATTTT. Its translation is CASSFSGRGTDTQYF.

This chain uses TRBV7-9 with TRBJ2-7; D possibly uses TRBD1 or TRBD2 (5 bases each). CDR1 and CDR2 from the germline V gene are SEHNR and FQNEAQ (reference sequence). The V and J ends lost 2 bases and 4 bases respectively, with 9 bases between them. This CDR3 spans 13 amino acids. The CDR3 DNA reads as TGTGCCAGCAGCTTAAGTTGGGGGTACGAGCAGTACTTC. Its translation: CASSLSWGYEQYF.

The J gene is TRBJ2-6, the V gene TRBV27, with 7 positions matching TRBD2. The J segment lost 2 bases and the V segment lost 5 bases, leaving 3 bases of the junction unmatched. The CDR3 is made up of 15 amino acids. Per the germline V gene, CDR1 is MNHEY and CDR2 is SMNVEV (reference sequence). CDR3 loop: CASSTGRAGANVLTF. CDR3 nucleotides: TGTGCCAGCAGTACGGGGAGGGCTGGGGCCAACGTCCTGACTTTC.

The chain uses TRBV29-1 and TRBJ2-3; 11 bases fit TRBD1. The CDR3 consists of 12 residues. V gave up 7 bases and J gave up 4 bases; unmatched junction bases: 1. The germline V gene has CDR1 SQVTM and CDR2 ANQGSEA. The CDR3 loop is CSGTGGPDTQYF. CDR3 DNA: TGCAGCGGGACAGGGGGCCCAGATACGCAGTATTTT.

The V call is TRBV4-3, the J call TRBJ2-3, with D possibly matching TRBD1 (6 bases). This CDR3 contains 16 residues. Germline V gene data show CDR1 as LGHNA and CDR2 as YSLEER. V lost 0 bases to trimming and J lost 4 bases, with 14 bases between them. CDR3 residues: CASSQERQGRADTQYF. As DNA, the CDR3 is TGCGCCAGCAGCCAAGAGCGGCAGGGGCGGGCAGATACGCAGTATTTT.

This chain joins TRBV7-6 and TRBJ2-1, with D perhaps TRBD1 or TRBD2 (5 bases each). V shed 1 base and J shed 0 bases, with 13 bases lying between them. The CDR3 is made up of 17 amino acids. Germline V lookup: CDR1 SGHVS, CDR2 FNYEAQ. CDR3 nucleotide sequence: TGTGCCAGCAGCTTAGTAACGGGGCCGAGCTCCTACAATGAGCAGTTCTTC. Translation: CASSLVTGPSSYNEQFF.

Written as DNA, the CDR3 is TGTGCCAGCAGCTTCTTAATAACCGATCCCTACAATGAGCAGTTCTTC. Protein product: CASSFLITDPYNEQFF. V usage is TRBV6-7 and J usage is TRBJ2-1; D is uncertain. TRBV6-7 is placed among ORFs of uncertain function. This CDR3 region has 16 residues. V was trimmed by 6 bases and J by 2 bases, leaving 17 bases between them.

This chain links TRBV6-5 with TRBJ2-1; 7 bases agree with TRBD2. Germline CDR1 MNHEY, CDR2 SVGAGI. J lost 5 bases, V lost 8 bases, and 12 bases had no gene match. The CDR3 extends over 15 amino acids. As DNA, the CDR3 is TGTGCCAGCGGCTTAGCGGGCTATCGAAACAATGAGCAGTTCTTC. Translation gives CASGLAGYRNNEQFF.

This chain uses TRBV6-5 with TRBJ1-2, with a weak D call TRBD1 (6 bases). This CDR3 has 16 residues. The germline gives CDR1 MNHEY, CDR2 SVGAGI. The V and J ends lost 0 bases and 5 bases respectively, with 16 bases between them. The CDR3 DNA reads TGTGCCAGCAGTTACTCCTCCGGGGGGCTTTGGTATGGCTACACCTTC. It encodes CASSYSSGGLWYGYTF.

CDR3 sequence (DNA): TGCGCCAGCAGCCAATGGACAGGGGGGGTCCAGCCCCAGCATTTT. It encodes CASSQWTGGVQPQHF. This chain uses TRBV4-1 with TRBJ1-5; 10 bases match TRBD1. Trimming took 2 bases from V and 7 from J; bases not matched to a gene: 5. CDR1 MGHRA and CDR2 YSYEKL come from the germline V gene. CDR3 length: 15 residues.

V usage is TRBV7-8 and J usage is TRBJ2-7; D unresolved. The V gene lost 5 bases and the J gene lost 4 bases, with 9 bases spanning the gap. Germline CDR1 and CDR2: SGHVS and FQNEAQ. This CDR3 contains 12 residues. The CDR3 sequence: CASSRAGYEQYF. CDR3 bases: TGTGCCAGCAGCCGGGCAGGTTACGAGCAGTACTTC.

The chain combines TRBV7-8 with TRBJ2-7; D not certain. Trimming left V 4 bases short and J 6 bases short, with 16 bases between. CDR1 is SGHVS, CDR2 FQNEAQ, per germline. This CDR3 spans 14 amino acids. The CDR3 here is CASSSRPLTTEQYF. Written as DNA, the CDR3 is TGTGCCAGCAGCTCGAGGCCGCTAACCACCGAGCAGTACTTC.

The rearrangement links TRBV11-2 to TRBJ2-7; 12 bases match TRBD1. The germline V gene encodes CDR1 SGHAT and CDR2 FQNNGV. The CDR3 sequence is 17 residues long. V trimming: 5 bases; J trimming: 4 bases; junction bases outside the gene matches: 12. CDR3 in DNA: TGTGCCAGCAGCGTTGCATCGGGGACAGGGGGCAGGTACGAGCAGTACTTC. Encoded protein: CASSVASGTGGRYEQYF.

The V call is TRBV6-1, the J call TRBJ2-7, with D possibly being TRBD2 (6 bases). V gave up 3 bases and J gave up 2 bases, with 14 bases separating them. The germline V gene encodes CDR1 MNHNS and CDR2 SASEGT. The CDR3 loop spans 15 amino acids. The CDR3 region is CASSDPGLRPYEQYF. In DNA form, the CDR3 reads TGTGCCAGCAGTGACCCGGGACTTCGCCCCTACGAGCAGTACTTC.

This rearrangement joins TRBV6-5 to TRBJ1-5; 8 nucleotides match TRBD1. The CDR3 contains 15 residues. V shed 5 bases, J shed 2 bases, and the junction held 5 bases outside the gene matches. The germline V gene has CDR1 MNHEY and CDR2 SVGAGI. CDR3 sequence (DNA): TGTGCCAGCAGTCCCGACAGGGGACGCAATCAGCCCCAGCATTTT. Translating gives CASSPDRGRNQPQHF.

The V and J genes are TRBV9 and TRBJ2-5, with D unclear. Germline-derived CDR1 and CDR2 are SGDLS and YYNGEE. This CDR3 is built from 16 residues. Trimming pared 3 bases from V and 0 bases from J, leaving 15 bases between. CDR3 coding DNA: TGTGCCAGCAGCGATGCCCGCCTCAGTAACCAAGAGACCCAGTACTTC. This encodes CASSDARLSNQETQYF.

V and J are TRBV15 and TRBJ2-7; D possibly uses TRBD1 or TRBD2 (5 bases each). Trimming shortened V by 4 bases and J by 3 bases, and 10 bases separated the two germline ends. The CDR3 covers 13 residues. Looked up from germline, CDR1 is LNHNV and CDR2 is YYDKDF (reference sequence). Written as DNA, the CDR3 is TGTGCCACCAGCACCGGGACGGGCTACGAGCAGTACTTC. Translation gives CATSTGTGYEQYF.